This T cell receptor beta chain was recorded in a study of CD8 T cells in ankylosing spondylitis. Overall study results and limits: As reported, disease-linked clones showed significant enrichment in matched ankylosing spondylitis synovial fluid. Earlier work had already found some motif variants in reactive arthritis synovial fluid and blood. Seven to nine highly homologous variants made up a TCR beta motif, and this motif appeared characteristic of ankylosing spondylitis blood.

A quantitative 5'-RACE method, one with molecular barcodes, was used to make TCR beta libraries. TCRdb re-called the 5' RACE reads through MiXCR, storing one row per CDR3 protein. The sample yields about 220,000 distinct CDR3 sequences, more than 25% seen once. This clonotype has ten or more counts. The antigen remains undetermined. V lost 7 bases, J lost 5 bases, and 17 bases lay in between. Germline loops: CDR1 DFQATT, CDR2 SNEGSKA (reference sequence). The length of the CDR3 is 13 residues. V is TRBV20-1 and J is TRBJ2-5; the D call may be TRBD1 or TRBD2 (5 bases each). The sequenced material came from blood, either unsorted or a sorted T cell fraction (not recorded which). This TCR came from a male donor with ankylosing spondylitis or in good health (not recorded which). CDR3 sequence reads: CSVGTRKMETQYF. The CDR3 DNA reads as TGCAGTGTCGGGACCCGGAAGATGGAGACCCAGTACTTC.